This entry lists 6 T cell receptor beta chains sequenced from one sample in a study of blood T cell repertoires in COVID-19. Using immunoSEQ multiplex PCR, the repertoire was profiled, and TCRdb retains in-frame clones only, with some absent. The repertoire holds approximately 70,000 clones, with around 87% as singletons. Sequencing was performed on peripheral blood. The receptors stem from a man over 45 with active COVID-19.

This chain links TRBV28 with TRBJ1-2, with 10 bases matching TRBD1. V shed 3 bases, J shed 10 bases, and the junction held 5 bases outside the gene matches. The CDR3 loop spans 13 amino acids. CDR1 is MDHEN and CDR2 is SYDVKM in the germline V gene. The CDR3 DNA is TGTGCCAGCAGTTTGGGGACAGGGGTGGTCTACACCTTC. This codes for CASSLGTGVVYTF.

This clone was recorded only once. Relative to the germline gene, one junction end is altered; a read error may explain this. The chain is built from TRBV19 and TRBJ1-6; TRBD1 matches at 8 bases. The CDR3 length is 16 residues. Per germline, CDR1 LNHDA and CDR2 SQIVND (reference sequence). The CDR3 here is CASSIAGQGDGSPPHF. The CDR3 DNA sequence: TGTGCCAGTAGTATCGCCGGACAGGGAGACGGCTCACCCCCCCACTTT.

Turning to this clone: The germline gene is not matched at one end of the junction; a read error may be the cause. DNA for the CDR3: TGTGCTAGCAGTAAACAGGGGGCGCCCCTTGGAGCCAAACAGACCCAGTACTTC. Protein sequence: CASSKQGAPLGAKQTQYF. The genes are TRBV7-7 and TRBJ2-5; TRBD1 matches at 9 bases. The CDR3 has 18 residues. Germline V gene data show CDR1 as SSHAT and CDR2 as FNYEAQ (reference sequence).

This rearrangement joins TRBV5-4 to TRBJ2-3, with 8 bases aligning to TRBD2. The CDR3 is 17 residues long. V shed 2 bases, J shed 3 bases, and the junction held 11 bases outside the gene matches. Germline V CDR1 and CDR2: SGHNT, YYREEE (reference sequence). The CDR3 sequence is CASSFRVSGMGTDTQYF. Here the CDR3 DNA reads TGTGCCAGCAGCTTCAGGGTTAGCGGGATGGGGACAGATACGCAGTATTTT.

V is TRBV12-3 or TRBV12-4 and J is TRBJ1-1, with no clear D. Between the trimmed V and J ends, which lost 4 bases and 4 bases, there was a span of 7 bases. CDR3 length: 12 residues. The CDR3 region has the DNA TGTGCCAGCAGTTATAGTATCACTGAAGCTTTCTTT. The encoded protein is CASSYSITEAFF.

The chain uses TRBV28 and TRBJ1-2, with no clear D. This CDR3 is built from 12 residues. V shed 5 bases and J shed 4 bases, with 8 bases lying between them. Germline CDR1 MDHEN, CDR2 SYDVKM. This CDR3 reads CASSKGSYGYTF. The DNA of the CDR3 is TGTGCCAGCAGTAAAGGGAGCTATGGCTACACCTTC.